What follows describes a single T cell receptor beta chain. These data are taken from a study of identifying expanded T cells in peripheral blood. V was cut by 3 bases and J by 0 bases, with 16 bases left in between. The CDR3 loop spans 17 amino acids. CDR1 is SGDLS, CDR2 YYNGEE, per germline. Sequenced by immunoSEQ multiplex PCR; TCRdb stores in-frame clones only, minus some. The sample lists about 86,000 clones, roughly 86% occurring once. Sequenced sample: blood. The rearrangement joins TRBV9 to TRBJ2-1; weak D call: TRBD1 (6 bases). The origin of this receptor is a person aged 18 to 70 in good health. This chain's CDR3 is CASSARQGPLSYNEQFF. The CDR3 DNA reads as TGTGCCAGCAGCGCGCGCCAGGGGCCCCTCTCCTACAATGAGCAGTTCTTC.